This entry features one TCR beta chain sequence. Its specificity is unknown. The germline V gene has CDR1 SGHTA and CDR2 FQGNSA. The germline V and J ends were trimmed by 1 base and 8 bases, with 17 bases remaining between them. The CDR3 contains 15 residues. The data belong to a study of shared clonotypes between healthy human individuals. Only in-frame clones appear in the TCRdb table, and some are missing; sequencing was by immunoSEQ multiplex PCR. The table has about 2.3 million clones, 80% to 95% seen once. Overall study findings and caveats: Sharing across a few donors was seen in 4% to 6.5% of naive CD4 clonotypes.

The donors were all Caucasian adults (living in Nashville, Tennessee). This clonotype originated in a man aged 18 to 29 in good health. Some clones in this sample may be carry-over from other donors' samples. The chain recombines TRBV7-2 with TRBJ1-2; no firm D call. Sequencing was carried out using naive CD4+ T cells from PBMCs. Specified subset: CD45RA+ positively selected. The CDR3 DNA is TGTGCCAGCAGCTTAGGGACGGCATTTGATATCGGCTACACCTTC. Residues: CASSLGTAFDIGYTF.